The 10 T cell receptor beta chains below come from one sample, sequenced in a study of blood T cell repertoires in COVID-19. The method was immunoSEQ multiplex PCR; TCRdb's version includes in-frame clones alone and lacks a portion of them. This table has tens of thousands of clones, approximately 82% appearing once. Source material: peripheral blood. The receptors originated from a human donor in a cohort sampled during active COVID-19.

This chain uses TRBV5-1 with TRBJ2-2; TRBD2 might be the D (5 bases). Trimming removed 0 bases from V and 9 bases from J, with 9 bases in between. Germline V gene lookup returns CDR1 SGHRS and CDR2 YFSETQ. The CDR3 spans 13 residues. The CDR3 is CASSLGASRELFF. In nucleotides, the CDR3 is TGCGCCAGCAGCTTGGGGGCTAGCCGGGAGCTGTTTTTT.

V and J are TRBV7-2 and TRBJ2-6, with 12 bases matching TRBD2. Losses at the gene ends were 6 bases for V and 2 bases for J; bases not matched to a gene: 2. Germline lookup yields CDR1 SGHTA and CDR2 FQGNSA. The CDR3 runs to 16 residues. Here the CDR3 reads CASRRLAGAGANVLTF. The CDR3 bases are TGTGCCAGCAGGCGACTAGCGGGGGCTGGGGCCAACGTCCTGACTTTC.

Here the CDR3 reads CASSPGQYYGYTF. The CDR3 bases are TGCGCCAGCAGTCCGGGACAGTACTATGGCTACACCTTC. V and J are TRBV5-1 and TRBJ1-2, with 7 bases aligning to TRBD1. Germline V CDR1 and CDR2: SGHRS, YFSETQ. The CDR3 runs 13 residues. V dropped 5 bases and J dropped 3; count of bases not matched to a gene: 4.

This chain uses TRBV29-1 with TRBJ2-2, with a tentative D call TRBD2 (5 bases). Germline-derived CDR1 and CDR2 are SQVTM and ANQGSEA. The CDR3 is 12 residues long. Trimming removed 7 bases from V and 1 base from J, with 7 bases in between. The CDR3 nucleotides are TGCAGCGCCGAGGGGAACACCGGGGAGCTGTTTTTT. Its protein is CSAEGNTGELFF.

The gene calls are TRBV7-2 and TRBJ1-3; possible D gene TRBD1, 6 bases. V gave up 1 base and J gave up 4 bases, with 8 bases separating them. In germline, CDR1 is SGHTA, CDR2 FQGNSA. CDR3 length equals 14 residues. CDR3 residues: CASSLEGVGNTIYF. CDR3 coding DNA: TGTGCCAGCAGCTTAGAGGGGGTCGGAAACACCATATATTTT.

This rearrangement joins TRBV3-1 (or the pseudogene TRBV3-2) to TRBJ2-3; a weak D match, TRBD2 (5 bases). CDR1 and CDR2 from the germline V gene are LGHDT and YNNKEL (reference sequence). There are 14 residues in the CDR3. Trimming pared 4 bases from V and 8 bases from J, leaving 16 bases between. The CDR3 spells CASSPSGPRGTQYF. The CDR3 DNA sequence: TGTGCCAGCAGCCCAAGCGGCCCCCGGGGTACGCAGTATTTT.

This chain uses TRBV4-2 with TRBJ2-1; 8 bases fit TRBD1. The CDR3 has 13 residues. V trimming: 1 base; J trimming: 9 bases; junction bases outside the gene matches: 2. Per germline, CDR1 LGHNA and CDR2 YNFKEQ. DNA for the CDR3: TGTGCCAGCAGCCAAGTGGACAGGGTTGAGCAGTTCTTC. Translation gives CASSQVDRVEQFF.

This clone was seen just once. This chain uses TRBV29-1 with TRBJ2-3, with a possible D match to TRBD2 (6 bases). V was pared by 3 bases and J by 2 bases, with 9 bases between. The germline CDR1 and CDR2 sequences are SQVTM and ANQGSEA. The CDR3 runs 13 residues. The CDR3, as DNA: TGCAGCGTTGAGGGACTCCTCACAGATACGCAGTATTTT. Translation gives CSVEGLLTDTQYF.

The V call is TRBV25-1, the J call TRBJ2-3; 14 bases map to TRBD2. The junction had 4 bases not matched to a gene; V was cut back by 8 bases and J by 6 bases. This CDR3 spans 14 amino acids. Germline CDR1 and CDR2: MGHDK and SYGVNS. The CDR3 nucleotides are TGTGCCAGCCAGACTAGCGGGGGGGTGGATACGCAGTATTTT. Translated, it gives CASQTSGGVDTQYF.

The CDR3 is CASSIASGGADEQFF. The CDR3 DNA reads as TGTGCCAGTAGTATAGCTAGCGGGGGGGCCGATGAGCAGTTCTTC. V gene TRBV19 combines with J gene TRBJ2-1; 12 nucleotides agree with TRBD2. The CDR3 consists of 15 residues. Germline CDR1 LNHDA, CDR2 SQIVND (reference sequence). V was pared by 1 base and J by 8 bases, with 3 bases of the junction left unmatched.